The 32 T cell receptor beta chains below were found in one sample sequenced in a study of cytomegalovirus exposure and HLA in healthy donors. The primer mix had 60 Vbeta and 13 Jbeta primers. Profiled with immunoSEQ multiplex PCR; TCRdb holds only in-frame clones, not every one. Of hundreds of thousands of clones detected, roughly 84% appear once; the ten largest clones hold roughly 0.75%. Sequencing was carried out using PBMCs. Receptor source: a boy between 2 and 10 years old in good health and CMV-seronegative.

V is TRBV6-5 and J is TRBJ2-1; TRBD2 aligns across 8 bases. Germline CDR1 and CDR2: MNHEY and SVGAGI. This CDR3 has 15 residues. Trimming at V came to 5 bases and at J to 5 bases, leaving 8 bases not matched to a gene. The CDR3 region has the DNA TGTGCCAGCAGTGTCAGCGGGAGCCGGCACAATGAGCAGTTCTTC. Translation gives CASSVSGSRHNEQFF.

The J gene is TRBJ2-7, the V gene TRBV6-5; 10 bases map to TRBD1. V trimming: 3 bases; J trimming: 4 bases; junction bases outside the gene matches: 6. The germline V gene has CDR1 MNHEY and CDR2 SVGAGI. The CDR3 covers 15 residues. Written as DNA, the CDR3 is TGTGCCAGCAGTTATGACAGGGGGCGCTTATACGAGCAGTACTTC. Translating it yields CASSYDRGRLYEQYF.

The chain joins TRBV6-1 to TRBJ1-1; 7 nucleotides agree with TRBD1. The CDR3 has 15 amino acids. Per germline, CDR1 MNHNS and CDR2 SASEGT. Losses at the gene ends were 1 base for V and 0 bases for J; bases not matched to a gene: 2. This CDR3 is CASSEGDSLNTEAFF. CDR3 DNA: TGTGCCAGCAGTGAAGGGGACAGTCTGAACACTGAAGCTTTCTTT.

This rearrangement joins TRBV19 to TRBJ2-6; D uncertain. The CDR3 length is 18 residues. Germline V gives CDR1 LNHDA, CDR2 SQIVND (reference sequence). With 3 bases removed from V and 0 bases from J, the gap between germline ends came to 15 bases. CDR3 region: CASSIVLIRSSGANVLTF. For the CDR3, the DNA is TGTGCCAGTAGTATCGTCCTTATTAGGAGCTCTGGGGCCAACGTCCTGACTTTC.

The V call is TRBV29-1, the J call TRBJ2-2; D is perhaps TRBD2 (6 bases). The germline V gene has CDR1 SQVTM and CDR2 ANQGSEA. The CDR3 runs to 15 residues. V lost 7 bases to trimming and J lost 4 bases, with 19 bases between them. CDR3 residues: CSDTKITSTTGELFF. CDR3 nucleotide sequence: TGCAGCGACACTAAAATTACTAGCACCACCGGGGAGCTGTTTTTT.

The V call is TRBV18, the J call TRBJ1-1; 10 nucleotides match TRBD1. J gave up 1 base and V 4 bases, and 15 bases lay outside the gene matches. Germline V gene lookup returns CDR1 KGHSH and CDR2 LQKENI. This CDR3 contains 19 residues. The CDR3 sequence is CASSRPGTGAEFRNTEAFF. The CDR3 nucleotides read TGTGCCAGCTCACGTCCCGGGACAGGGGCCGAGTTCCGGAACACTGAAGCTTTCTTT.

The genes are TRBV7-9 and TRBJ1-2; D might be TRBD1 (5 bases). CDR3 length: 13 residues. V lost 6 bases and J lost 2, with 10 bases in between. Germline V CDR1 and CDR2: SEHNR, FQNEAQ (reference sequence). Written as DNA, the CDR3 is TGTGCCAGCAGTTGGGACTCGAACTATGGCTACACCTTC. Amino acids: CASSWDSNYGYTF.

V usage is TRBV19 and J usage is TRBJ1-5; the match to TRBD1 covers 7 bases. The ends lost 3 bases at V and 5 bases at J; junction bases unmatched: 10. The CDR3 covers 16 residues. Looked up from germline, CDR1 is LNHDA and CDR2 is SQIVND (reference sequence). DNA of the CDR3: TGTGCCAGTAGTATCACCTCCGAGACAGGGTATCAGCCCCAGCATTTT. Translation: CASSITSETGYQPQHF.

This chain connects TRBV6-5 to TRBJ1-1; TRBD1 matches at 7 bases. With 2 bases clipped from V and 7 bases from J, the junction kept 4 bases outside the gene matches. The germline gives CDR1 MNHEY, CDR2 SVGAGI. The CDR3 covers 13 residues. The CDR3 nucleotides read TGTGCCAGCAGTTACGCTGGGACAGATGAAGCTTTCTTT. Encoded protein: CASSYAGTDEAFF.

This sequence joins TRBV5-4 and TRBJ2-1; unclear D gene. Per germline, CDR1 SGHNT and CDR2 YYREEE (reference sequence). This CDR3 comprises 14 residues. Trimming removed 2 bases from V and 0 bases from J, with 6 bases in between. The CDR3 DNA is TGTGCCAGCAGCTTTGGAGTCTCCTACAATGAGCAGTTCTTC. Amino acid sequence: CASSFGVSYNEQFF.

This chain links TRBV7-6 with TRBJ2-3; 11 nucleotides match TRBD2. Germline-derived CDR1 and CDR2 are SGHVS and FNYEAQ. The CDR3 spans 17 residues. V lost 5 bases and J lost 4; bases outside the gene matches: 11. The CDR3 sequence is CASSRTIAGGGPDTQYF. The CDR3 DNA sequence: TGTGCCAGCAGCCGAACGATAGCGGGGGGGGGCCCAGATACGCAGTATTTT.

The chain combines TRBV5-1 with TRBJ1-4; 7 nucleotides align to TRBD1. The length of the CDR3 is 17 residues. After removal of 4 bases from V and 5 bases from J, the junction contained 14 bases not matched to a gene. Germline V gene sequence: CDR1 SGHRS, CDR2 YFSETQ. This CDR3 is CASSPDIYRGKNEKLFF. The CDR3 region has the DNA TGCGCCAGCAGCCCGGATATATACAGGGGCAAGAATGAAAAACTGTTTTTT.

V usage is TRBV5-1 and J usage is TRBJ2-1; 12 bases agree with TRBD2. V trimming: 2 bases; J trimming: 3 bases; junction bases outside the gene matches: 6. The length of the CDR3 is 17 residues. Looked up from germline, CDR1 is SGHRS and CDR2 is YFSETQ. CDR3 sequence (DNA): TGCGCCAGCAGCTTATACTCGGGACTAGCGGGCTACAATGAGCAGTTCTTC. The encoded protein is CASSLYSGLAGYNEQFF.

The chain couples TRBV5-4 to TRBJ2-5; tentatively, D is TRBD2 (5 bases). Trimming shortened V by 4 bases and J by 4 bases, and 14 bases separated the two germline ends. The CDR3 spans 14 residues. Germline V lookup: CDR1 SGHNT, CDR2 YYREEE (reference sequence). CDR3: CASSPGPEGETQYF. In DNA form, the CDR3 reads TGTGCCAGCAGCCCCGGACCTGAGGGAGAGACCCAGTACTTC.

The V gene is TRBV5-4, the J gene TRBJ2-3; 8 nucleotides agree with TRBD2. The CDR3 length is 15 residues. The germline gives CDR1 SGHNT, CDR2 YYREEE (reference sequence). J gave up 8 bases and V 4 bases, and 12 bases lay outside the gene matches. CDR3 nucleotides: TGTGCCAGCAGCCGAGCGGGAGACGATGGGAGTACGCAGTATTTT. Protein: CASSRAGDDGSTQYF.

The chain has TRBV7-9 and TRBJ1-3, with a tentative D call TRBD1 (5 bases). The CDR3 is 17 residues long. Per germline, CDR1 SEHNR and CDR2 FQNEAQ (reference sequence). The V end lost 5 bases, the J end lost 4 bases, and 21 bases lay between the germline ends. The CDR3 region has the DNA TGTGCCAGCAGCCACCTTCTTGGACAAGTGGAGGGAAACACCATATATTTT. Amino acid sequence: CASSHLLGQVEGNTIYF.

The V and J genes are TRBV7-9 and TRBJ1-4; D ambiguous. CDR1 and CDR2 (germline): SEHNR, FQNEAQ (reference sequence). The CDR3 covers 16 residues. Deletions cut 1 base from V and 4 bases from J, with 13 bases between. The CDR3 sequence is CASSLVSRQNNEKLFF. Here the CDR3 DNA reads TGTGCCAGCAGCTTAGTATCTAGGCAGAATAATGAAAAACTGTTTTTT.

This sequence joins TRBV7-9 and TRBJ2-7; TRBD1 matches at 10 bases. The CDR3 runs 16 residues. CDR1 is SEHNR, CDR2 FQNEAQ, per germline (reference sequence). With 0 bases clipped from V and 7 bases from J, the junction kept 9 bases outside the gene matches. The CDR3 here is CASSLASGTGAREQYF. CDR3 bases: TGTGCCAGCAGCTTAGCTTCCGGGACAGGGGCTAGAGAGCAGTACTTC.

V usage is TRBV6-5 and J usage is TRBJ1-2; no reliable D call. The V and J ends lost 4 bases and 4 bases respectively, with 10 bases between them. The CDR3 covers 13 residues. The germline CDR1 and CDR2 sequences are MNHEY and SVGAGI. The CDR3 DNA follows: TGTGCCAGCAGTTCCGGGAACTCCTATGGCTACACCTTC. It encodes CASSSGNSYGYTF.

Regarding this clone: The junction departs from germline at one end; a sequencing error may be responsible. This chain joins TRBV6-6 and TRBJ1-2; 9 bases are a match to TRBD1. This CDR3 spans 12 amino acids. The germline gives CDR1 MNHNY, CDR2 SVGAGI (reference sequence). This CDR3 reads CASWDRAFGCTF. The CDR3 bases are TGTGCCAGCTGGGACAGGGCGTTTGGCTGCACCTTC.

The gene calls are TRBV11-3 and TRBJ2-2; 7 bases line up with TRBD1. Germline lookup yields CDR1 SGHNT and CDR2 YENEEA. Unmatched junction bases numbered 3, after V lost 5 bases and J lost 3 bases. The CDR3 covers 14 residues. The CDR3 is CASSRQGYTGELFF. The CDR3 DNA reads as TGTGCCAGCAGCCGACAGGGATACACCGGGGAGCTGTTTTTT.

In this sample, this clone turned up once. The V call is TRBV11-2, the J call TRBJ1-2; 10 bases agree with TRBD1. CDR1 is SGHAT, CDR2 FQNNGV, per germline. CDR3 length: 15 amino acids. V gave up 0 bases and J gave up 11 bases; unmatched junction bases: 9. The CDR3 bases are TGTGCCAGCAGCTTAGAGGACAGGGGGGGAAGCTCGTACACCTTC. Its protein is CASSLEDRGGSSYTF.

CDR3 DNA: TGTGCCAGTAGTATTGCGGGGGGTTACTACAATGAGCAGTTCTTC. The encoded protein is CASSIAGGYYNEQFF. This sequence joins TRBV19 and TRBJ2-1; 8 nucleotides match TRBD2. V lost 3 bases to trimming and J lost 3 bases; unmatched junction nucleotides: 4. Germline assignment: CDR1 LNHDA and CDR2 SQIVND (reference sequence). The CDR3 is 15 amino acids.

This clone showed up just a few times. The V gene is TRBV4-1, the J gene TRBJ1-1; D is unresolved. The ends were cut back, 3 bases at V and 6 bases at J, with 17 bases in the middle. CDR1 and CDR2 from the germline V gene are MGHRA and YSYEKL. The CDR3 spans 15 residues. Here the CDR3 DNA reads TGCGCCAGCAGCCATCCCCGGGAGGTTTCCGCTGAAGCTTTCTTT. Translated: CASSHPREVSAEAFF.

The genes are TRBV19 and TRBJ2-2, with 7 nucleotides matching TRBD1. J was trimmed by 4 bases and V by 1 base; bases with no gene match: 3. Looked up from germline, CDR1 is LNHDA and CDR2 is SQIVND (reference sequence). The CDR3 is made up of 15 amino acids. This CDR3 is CASSIGTGGTGELFF. The CDR3 DNA follows: TGTGCCAGTAGTATAGGGACAGGTGGCACCGGGGAGCTGTTTTTT. Complete variable domain (other parts from reference TRBV19 and TRBJ2-2): DGGITQSPKYLFRKEGQNVTLSCEQNLNHDAMYWYRQDPGQGLRLIYYSQIVNDFQKGDIAEGYSVSREKKESFPLTVTSAQKNPTAFYLCASSIGTGGTGELFFGEGSRLTVL.

CDR3: CASSPAILAGGANEQFF. As DNA, the CDR3 is TGTGCCAGCAGTCCTGCCATTTTAGCGGGCGGGGCCAATGAGCAGTTCTTC. V gene TRBV27 combines with J gene TRBJ2-1, with TRBD2 matching 7 bases. J was trimmed by 6 bases and V by 5 bases; bases with no gene match: 16. Germline lookup yields CDR1 MNHEY and CDR2 SMNVEV (reference sequence). The CDR3 length is 17 residues.

The CDR3 protein is CASSLHRLNYGYTF. The CDR3 DNA sequence: TGTGCCAGCAGTTTACACAGGCTTAACTATGGCTACACCTTC. The chain couples TRBV27 to TRBJ1-2, with D maybe TRBD1 (5 bases). The V gene's germline CDR1 is MNHEY and CDR2 SMNVEV (reference sequence). V lost 2 bases to trimming and J lost 1 base, with 8 bases between them. This CDR3 is 14 amino acids long.

As to this clone: The junction does not match germline at one end; this may be a read error. The chain recombines TRBV5-4 with TRBJ2-1; 7 bases align to TRBD2. Germline V gene data show CDR1 as SGHNT and CDR2 as YYREEE (reference sequence). The CDR3 totals 14 residues. CDR3 nucleotides: TGTGCCAGCAGCCTTGGAACCGCCGGGGGGTCTTCGGTCTTC. The encoded protein is CASSLGTAGGSSVF.

The CDR3 region is CASSPGLATDTQYF. The CDR3 DNA reads TGTGCCAGCAGTCCGGGACTAGCCACAGATACGCAGTATTTT. V is TRBV6-4 and J is TRBJ2-3; 9 bases map to TRBD2. The CDR3 has 14 amino acids. In germline, CDR1 is MRHNA, CDR2 SNTAGT. The trim removed 5 bases at V and 2 bases at J, leaving 2 bases unmatched.

The genes are TRBV2 and TRBJ2-5; 10 bases align to TRBD1. Losses at the gene ends were 5 bases for V and 7 bases for J; bases not matched to a gene: 4. Germline lookup yields CDR1 SNHLY and CDR2 FYNNEI. CDR3 length equals 13 residues. CDR3 bases: TGTGCCAGCAGTCAGACAGGGGGCCTGACCCAGTACTTC. It yields the protein CASSQTGGLTQYF.

This chain links TRBV30 with TRBJ2-4, with 7 bases that match TRBD2. The CDR3 spans 16 residues. The J segment lost 9 bases and the V segment lost 0 bases, leaving 14 bases of the junction unmatched. Germline CDR1 reads GTSNPN; CDR2 reads SVGIG (reference sequence). This CDR3 is CAWSVRAGPLGIIQYF. CDR3 DNA: TGTGCCTGGAGTGTAAGAGCGGGGCCCTTGGGGATCATTCAGTACTTC.

This chain links TRBV4-1 with TRBJ2-3; 12 bases agree with TRBD2. The CDR3 totals 19 residues. Germline loops: CDR1 MGHRA, CDR2 YSYEKL. The ends lost 0 bases at V and 5 bases at J; junction bases unmatched: 12. CDR3 DNA: TGCGCCAGCAGCCAAGAAGTACGGACTAGCGGGAATTTTCAAGATACGCAGTATTTT. It specifies CASSQEVRTSGNFQDTQYF.